This TCR beta chain was recorded in a study of blood T cell repertoires in COVID-19. Study summary: Collection of acute and convalescent COVID-19 samples took place in the United States, Italy and Spain. T cells, B-cell-depleted T cells, or PBMCs supplied cDNA or gDNA.

Participants reported their clinical history, and cohort assignment relied on those reports. The CDR3 is 14 amino acids. Germline V CDR1 and CDR2: MDHEN, SYDVKM. Trimming stripped 5 bases from V and 2 bases from J, with 12 bases between. Per the authors' pipeline: It was from reference gene primer amplification that nucleated cell counts were estimated. Clones were read by immunoSEQ multiplex PCR, and TCRdb kept only the in-frame ones, dropping some. V and J calls and clone size come straight from that table; D and trimming were deduced from the DNA. This sample has roughly 280,000 clones, with about nine tenths found just once.

This receptor was taken from a woman aged 30 to 39 with acute COVID-19. The sequenced material came from PBMCs or T cells enriched from blood (not recorded which). The chain employs TRBV28 and TRBJ1-1; D is unresolved. CDR3 sequence: CASSTPGLNTEAFF. Written as DNA, the CDR3 is TGTGCCAGCAGTACTCCCGGTCTTAACACTGAAGCTTTCTTT.